The 14 T cell receptor beta chains below come from one sample, sequenced in a study of blood T cell repertoires in COVID-19. This table comes from immunoSEQ multiplex PCR, and its TCRdb copy is limited to in-frame clones, with some not included. The profile shows some 280,000 clones, around 89% of them singletons. The material sequenced was peripheral blood. Receptors originate from a woman between 55 and 75 years old with acute or convalescent COVID-19.

V is TRBV4-3 and J is TRBJ2-1, with D perhaps TRBD2 (6 bases). From germline, CDR1 is LGHNA and CDR2 YSLEER. This CDR3 has 13 amino acids. Trimming stripped 4 bases from V and 6 bases from J, with 10 bases between. CDR3 in amino acids: CASSPRLVNEQFF. CDR3 sequence (DNA): TGCGCCAGCAGCCCGCGACTAGTCAATGAGCAGTTCTTC.

The chain employs TRBV9 and TRBJ2-7; 9 nucleotides align to TRBD1. The V and J ends lost 3 bases and 7 bases, in that order; junction bases with no gene match: 5. CDR3 size: 13 residues. CDR1 and CDR2 from the germline V gene are SGDLS and YYNGEE. CDR3: CASSEQGAREQYF. CDR3 DNA: TGTGCCAGCAGCGAACAGGGGGCGCGAGAGCAGTACTTC.

The chain uses TRBV3-1 (or the pseudogene TRBV3-2) and TRBJ1-2; 8 nucleotides line up with TRBD1. There are 16 residues in the CDR3. J gave up 1 base and V 1 base, and 5 bases lay outside the gene matches. Germline V lookup: CDR1 LGHDT, CDR2 YNNKEL (reference sequence). CDR3 sequence (DNA): TGTGCCAGCAGCCAAGCCGGGGACAGGCTTAACTATGGCTACACCTTC. Protein sequence: CASSQAGDRLNYGYTF.

This clone was counted once. The V call is TRBV28, the J call TRBJ1-3; weak D call: TRBD1 (6 bases). This CDR3 contains 14 residues. The germline CDR1 and CDR2 sequences are MDHEN and SYDVKM. Between the trimmed V and J ends, which lost 5 bases and 4 bases, there was a span of 12 bases. CDR3 coding DNA: TGTGCCAGCAGTCCAGGGGCGTTGGGAAACACCATATATTTT. It codes for CASSPGALGNTIYF.

The rearrangement uses TRBV2 and TRBJ2-1, with a tentative D call TRBD1 (6 bases). Trimming left V 2 bases short and J 7 bases short, with 9 bases between. There are 13 residues in the CDR3. CDR1 and CDR2 from the germline V gene are SNHLY and FYNNEI. DNA for the CDR3: TGTGCCAGCAGTGAATCTAGGGGGAATGAGCAGTTCTTC. Translation: CASSESRGNEQFF.

In DNA form, the CDR3 reads TGTGCCACCTCAGGAGGGAGCACTGAAGCTTTCTTT. Amino acids: CATSGGSTEAFF. The rearrangement links TRBV6-6 to TRBJ1-1, with unresolved D. The CDR3 loop spans 12 amino acids. The ends were cut back, 10 bases at V and 4 bases at J, with 13 bases in the middle. Germline V gene sequence: CDR1 MNHNY, CDR2 SVGAGI (reference sequence).

The chain recombines TRBV6-2 or TRBV6-3 with TRBJ1-2; D is possibly TRBD1 (5 bases). CDR1 and CDR2 (germline): MNHEY, SVGEGT. CDR3 length: 15 amino acids. Trimming stripped 5 bases from V and 0 bases from J, with 13 bases between. The CDR3 loop reads CASSLDRSTNYGYTF. CDR3 sequence (DNA): TGTGCCAGCAGTCTTGACAGATCCACTAACTATGGCTACACCTTC.

This rearrangement joins TRBV7-9 to TRBJ1-2; the D gene is possibly TRBD1 (6 bases). The CDR3 is 15 residues long. Germline V CDR1 and CDR2: SEHNR, FQNEAQ (reference sequence). Trimming took off 3 bases at V and 2 bases at J, with 13 bases between the two ends. The CDR3 is CASSFGQFLNYGYTF. The CDR3 bases are TGTGCCAGCAGCTTCGGACAGTTCCTCAACTATGGCTACACCTTC. The variable domain in full, completed from reference TRBV7-9 and TRBJ1-2, reads DTGVSQNPRHKITKRGQNVTFRCDPISEHNRLYWYRQTLGQGPEFLTYFQNEAQLEKSRLLSDRFSAERPKGSFSTLEIQRTEQGDSAMYLCASSFGQFLNYGYTFGSGTRLTVV.

The chain is built from TRBV6-2 or TRBV6-3 and TRBJ2-1; the match to TRBD2 covers 7 bases. This CDR3 spans 15 amino acids. Germline-derived CDR1 and CDR2 are MNHEY and SVGEGT. Trimming cost V 6 bases and J 6 bases; bases outside gene matches: 11. CDR3 nucleotides: TGTGCCAGCAGCCTGAGCGGGGCCCTATTCAATGAGCAGTTCTTC. Protein sequence: CASSLSGALFNEQFF.

V usage is TRBV3-1 (or the pseudogene TRBV3-2) and J usage is TRBJ1-1; D remains unclear. The germline CDR1 and CDR2 sequences are LGHDT and YNNKEL (reference sequence). Deletions cut 1 base from V and 5 bases from J, with 11 bases between. The CDR3 extends over 14 amino acids. The CDR3 DNA reads as TGTGCCAGCAGCCAAGTTGGTGGGGAGACTGAAGCTTTCTTT. Translation gives CASSQVGGETEAFF.

J is TRBJ1-1 and V is TRBV7-3; D gene ambiguous. V was cut by 2 bases and J by 1 base, with 8 bases left in between. Germline V gene lookup returns CDR1 SGHTA and CDR2 FQGTGA. This CDR3 is built from 14 residues. CDR3 nucleotides: TGTGCCAGCAGCTTAGCAGGTCGGAACACTGAAGCTTTCTTT. Protein product: CASSLAGRNTEAFF.

The CDR3: CASTSPGANVLTF. In DNA form, the CDR3 reads TGTGCCAGTACCTCCCCCGGGGCCAACGTCCTGACTTTC. V is TRBV19 and J is TRBJ2-6; D not certain. Germline CDR1 is LNHDA and CDR2 is SQIVND (reference sequence). CDR3 length: 13 residues. V shed 7 bases and J shed 4 bases, with 8 bases lying between them.

The chain has TRBV3-1 (or the pseudogene TRBV3-2) and TRBJ2-2, with D maybe TRBD2 (5 bases). Trimming removed 8 bases at V and 6 bases at J, with 10 bases between. This CDR3 is built from 12 residues. Germline loops: CDR1 LGHDT, CDR2 YNNKEL (reference sequence). The CDR3 coding sequence is TGTGCCAGCGCGGGCGAGGCCGGGGAGCTGTTTTTT. It specifies CASAGEAGELFF.

This clone was seen a single time. This chain uses TRBV4-3 with TRBJ2-3; D might be TRBD1 (5 bases). Germline CDR1 reads LGHNA; CDR2 reads YSLEER. The CDR3 has 13 residues. Trimming cost V 0 bases and J 9 bases, with 10 bases left between them. The CDR3 nucleotides are TGCGCCAGCAGCCAAGATTCCAGGGTCACGCAGTATTTT. Amino acid sequence: CASSQDSRVTQYF.